Presented here are 13 T cell receptor beta chains from one specimen sequenced in a study of CD8 T cells in ankylosing spondylitis. TCRdb used MiXCR to reprocess the 5' RACE reads, holding one entry per CDR3 protein. The sample holds approximately 210,000 distinct CDR3 sequences; around 13% are singletons and the top ten take 16%. Sequencing used blood, either unsorted or a sorted T cell fraction (not recorded which). These receptors all stem from a male donor with ankylosing spondylitis or in good health (not recorded which).

The chain employs TRBV11-1 and TRBJ1-6; a possible D gene is TRBD1 (5 bases). V was pared by 0 bases and J by 2 bases, with 26 bases between. This CDR3 has 22 amino acids. Germline assignment: CDR1 SGHAT and CDR2 FQDESV (reference sequence). CDR3 bases: TGTGCCAGCAGCTTAGCGCTACCTTACCAGGACACTCACGCGGCCTATAATTCACCCCTCCACTTT. Its translation is CASSLALPYQDTHAAYNSPLHF.

This clonotype occurred a few times. V is TRBV28 and J is TRBJ2-5, with 9 bases fitting TRBD1. This CDR3 has 16 residues. Per germline, CDR1 MDHEN and CDR2 SYDVKM. The ends lost 0 bases at V and 3 bases at J; junction bases unmatched: 5. The CDR3 DNA sequence: TGTGCCAGCAGTTTATGGACAGGGGGAGAGGAAGAGACCCAGTACTTC. Residues: CASSLWTGGEEETQYF.

This clonotype was observed many times. The chain is built from TRBV2 and TRBJ2-7; TRBD2 matches at 10 bases. V lost 2 bases and J lost 2; bases outside the gene matches: 6. Germline-derived CDR1 and CDR2 are SNHLY and FYNNEI. This CDR3 contains 16 residues. As DNA, the CDR3 is TGTGCCAGCAGTGAAATTTGGACTAGCGGTCCCTACGAGCAGTACTTC. Translating it yields CASSEIWTSGPYEQYF.

The gene calls are TRBV25-1 and TRBJ2-1, with D hard to call. The V and J ends lost 5 bases and 1 base respectively, with 9 bases between them. This CDR3 is 14 amino acids long. Germline CDR1 reads MGHDK; CDR2 reads SYGVNS. Here the CDR3 reads CASSPASSYNEQFF. The CDR3, as DNA: TGTGCCAGCAGTCCAGCGTCATCCTACAATGAGCAGTTCTTC. The variable domain in full, with the rest retrieved from reference TRBV25-1 and TRBJ2-1, is EADIYQTPRYLVIGTGKKITLECSQTMGHDKMYWYQQDPGMELHLIHYSYGVNSTEKGDLSSESTVSRIRTEHFPLTLESARPSHTSQYLCASSPASSYNEQFFGPGTRLTVL.

The table lists this clonotype with a few counts. This rearrangement joins TRBV3-1 to TRBJ2-1, with D possibly being TRBD1 (5 bases). The CDR3 spans 17 residues. Germline CDR1 is LGHDT and CDR2 is YNNKEL (reference sequence). Trimming stripped 0 bases from V and 2 bases from J, with 14 bases between. CDR3 bases: TGTGCCAGCAGCCAAGATAGGGGCGGACCTACCTACAATGAGCAGTTCTTC. Its protein product is CASSQDRGGPTYNEQFF.

A few counts support this clonotype. CDR3 sequence reads: CASSPRGRGFNQPQHF. The CDR3 DNA reads TGTGCCAGCAGCCCCCGGGGCCGGGGATTCAATCAGCCCCAGCATTTT. The chain uses TRBV12-3 or TRBV12-4 and TRBJ1-5; possible D gene TRBD1, 5 bases. The germline V and J ends were trimmed by 6 bases and 3 bases, with 18 bases remaining between them. This CDR3 is built from 16 residues.

In this sample, this clonotype turned up many times. In DNA, the CDR3 is TGTGCCAGCAGTTTTGTGGCAACAGATACGCAGTATTTT. Its protein is CASSFVATDTQYF. V and J are TRBV12-3 or TRBV12-4 and TRBJ2-3; D not resolved. V was cut by 3 bases and J by 3 bases, with 7 bases left in between. The CDR3 loop spans 13 amino acids.

This sequence joins TRBV7-9 and TRBJ2-5; no firm D call. Germline assignment: CDR1 SEHNR and CDR2 FQNEAQ (reference sequence). The CDR3 is 15 residues long. V lost 1 base to trimming and J lost 1 base, with 10 bases between them. For the CDR3, the DNA is TGTGCCAGCAGCTTAGAGCTTTACAGCCAAGAGACCCAGTACTTC. Residues: CASSLELYSQETQYF.

This clonotype was picked up a small number of times. V and J are TRBV4-2 and TRBJ2-3; the match to TRBD2 covers 10 bases. Germline CDR1 is LGHNA and CDR2 is YNFKEQ. The CDR3 loop spans 19 amino acids. V gave up 4 bases and J gave up 4 bases; unmatched junction bases: 17. The CDR3 bases are TGTGCCAGCAGCCTCACGGGGGGATTTGGGACTAGCGTCTCAGATACGCAGTATTTT. Protein sequence: CASSLTGGFGTSVSDTQYF.

There are many counts of this clonotype. The chain joins TRBV5-1 to TRBJ2-2, with 7 bases fitting TRBD1. Germline trimming cut 3 bases from V and 6 bases from J; bases unmatched to any gene: 23. CDR3 length: 20 residues. The germline CDR1 and CDR2 sequences are SGHRS and YFSETQ. CDR3 DNA: TGCGCCAGCAGCTCCTCACCCGGAGACAGGGAACCCTACTTGTCCGGGGAGCTGTTTTTT. This codes for CASSSSPGDREPYLSGELFF.

Many counts were recorded for this clonotype. V usage is TRBV4-1 and J usage is TRBJ2-5; no clear D. V was clipped by 1 base and J by 7 bases, with 10 bases between them. CDR1 and CDR2 from the germline V gene are MGHRA and YSYEKL. CDR3 length: 13 residues. CDR3 sequence (DNA): TGCGCCAGCAGCCAAGGGTATGGTGGGACCCAGTACTTC. It yields the protein CASSQGYGGTQYF.

V gene TRBV5-6 combines with J gene TRBJ2-1; D might be TRBD1 or TRBD2, each matching 6 bases. Germline V CDR1 and CDR2: SGHDT, YYEEEE. V lost 3 bases and J 3 bases, leaving 16 bases between the germline ends. This CDR3 is 16 amino acids long. The chain's CDR3 is CASSYTLEGGYNEQFF. The CDR3 region has the DNA TGTGCCAGCAGCTACACTCTGGAGGGGGGCTACAATGAGCAGTTCTTC.

This clonotype has a handful of counts. The CDR3 spells CASSEVLTSTDTQYF. The CDR3 region has the DNA TGTGCCAGCAGTGAAGTACTGACTAGCACAGATACGCAGTATTTT. The chain joins TRBV2 to TRBJ2-3; D call uncertain. V lost 1 base, J lost 0 bases, and 8 bases lay in between. Germline V gene data show CDR1 as SNHLY and CDR2 as FYNNEI. CDR3 length: 15 amino acids.